Listed here are 15 T cell receptor beta chains from one sample, sequenced in a study of cytomegalovirus exposure and HLA in healthy donors. PCR employed 60 Vbeta and 13 Jbeta primers. Sequencing was performed with immunoSEQ multiplex PCR; in TCRdb, only in-frame clones are kept and a portion is missing. The sample records approximately 160,000 clones, under 85% being singletons. Sequencing was carried out using PBMCs. These receptor sequences come from a middle-aged man in good health and CMV-seropositive.

The V gene is TRBV7-9, the J gene TRBJ2-2; D might be TRBD2 (6 bases). In germline, CDR1 is SEHNR, CDR2 FQNEAQ (reference sequence). The germline V and J ends were trimmed by 6 bases and 2 bases, with 13 bases remaining between them. The CDR3 has 15 amino acids. DNA of the CDR3: TGTGCCAGCAGGTCCCCCGCGGGAAACACCGGGGAGCTGTTTTTT. This translates into CASRSPAGNTGELFF. The full variable domain, its missing parts supplied by reference TRBV7-9 and TRBJ2-2, is DTGVSQNPRHKITKRGQNVTFRCDPISEHNRLYWYRQTLGQGPEFLTYFQNEAQLEKSRLLSDRFSAERPKGSFSTLEIQRTEQGDSAMYLCASRSPAGNTGELFFGEGSRLTVL.

This chain connects TRBV5-5 to TRBJ1-5; D is unclear. Per germline, CDR1 SGHKS and CDR2 YYEKEE (reference sequence). CDR3 length: 14 amino acids. The V gene lost 2 bases and the J gene lost 7 bases, with 13 bases spanning the gap. The CDR3 protein is CASSFMGGNQPQHF. The DNA of the CDR3 is TGTGCCAGCAGCTTCATGGGAGGGAACCAGCCCCAGCATTTT.

CDR3 sequence (DNA): TGTGCCAGCAGTGTGGGACAGAACACTGAAGCTTTCTTT. This codes for CASSVGQNTEAFF. The chain recombines TRBV27 with TRBJ1-1, with a tentative D call TRBD1 (6 bases). With 5 bases removed from V and 1 base from J, the gap between germline ends came to 8 bases. This CDR3 is built from 13 residues. Looked up from germline, CDR1 is MNHEY and CDR2 is SMNVEV (reference sequence).

The chain carries TRBV27 and TRBJ1-2, with D possibly TRBD1 on 5 matching bases. V lost 10 bases and J 3 bases, leaving 12 bases between the germline ends. The V gene's germline CDR1 is MNHEY and CDR2 SMNVEV (reference sequence). This CDR3 is 12 amino acids long. CDR3 sequence: CAIRGNDYGYTF. The CDR3 coding sequence is TGTGCCATAAGGGGAAACGACTATGGCTACACCTTC.

The chain carries TRBV5-4 and TRBJ2-1, with D maybe TRBD2 (6 bases). CDR3 length: 15 residues. Deletions cut 4 bases from V and 5 bases from J, with 16 bases between. CDR1 is SGHNT and CDR2 is YYREEE in the germline V gene (reference sequence). The CDR3 loop is CASSLAPGGHNEQFF. DNA of the CDR3: TGTGCCAGCAGCCTAGCGCCCGGGGGACACAATGAGCAGTTCTTC.

This chain uses TRBV6-1 with TRBJ1-1, with D unclear. From germline, CDR1 is MNHNS and CDR2 SASEGT. The CDR3 has 13 amino acids. V shed 4 bases and J shed 6 bases, with 12 bases lying between them. CDR3 region: CASSGRMRAEAFF. The CDR3 DNA follows: TGTGCCAGCAGTGGAAGGATGAGGGCTGAAGCTTTCTTT.

The V and J genes are TRBV4-1 and TRBJ2-3, with D perhaps TRBD2 (6 bases). The CDR3 consists of 15 residues. V was pared by 0 bases and J by 3 bases, with 10 bases between. Germline V gives CDR1 MGHRA, CDR2 YSYEKL. The CDR3 bases are TGCGCCAGCAGCCAAGACGGGGGTGGGACAGATACGCAGTATTTT. Its protein is CASSQDGGGTDTQYF.

The chain combines TRBV28 with TRBJ1-2; D possibly corresponds to TRBD1 (5 bases). V lost 5 bases to trimming and J lost 6 bases, with 13 bases between them. Looked up from germline, CDR1 is MDHEN and CDR2 is SYDVKM. The CDR3 length is 13 residues. The CDR3 region has the DNA TGTGCCAGCAGTAACTTACAGGTTGATGGCTACACCTTC. This codes for CASSNLQVDGYTF.

The rearrangement joins TRBV28 to TRBJ1-3, with a weak D call TRBD1 (5 bases). Germline CDR1 is MDHEN and CDR2 is SYDVKM. The CDR3 sequence is 12 residues long. The CDR3: CGTFSSGNTIYF. The CDR3 region has the DNA TGTGGGACATTCTCCTCTGGAAACACCATATATTTT.

This chain uses TRBV2 with TRBJ1-6, with TRBD1 matching 8 bases. Germline assignment: CDR1 SNHLY and CDR2 FYNNEI. V lost 4 bases, J lost 7 bases, and 9 bases stayed unmatched. The CDR3 spans 16 residues. This chain's CDR3 is CASSGSGQGWNSPLHF. CDR3 coding DNA: TGTGCCAGCAGTGGCTCCGGACAGGGCTGGAATTCACCCCTCCACTTT.

The chain carries TRBV18 and TRBJ1-1; perhaps TRBD1 as D (6 bases). The CDR3 spans 15 residues. V dropped 2 bases and J dropped 1 base, with 11 bases sitting between them. Germline assignment: CDR1 KGHSH and CDR2 LQKENI. CDR3 nucleotide sequence: TGTGCCAGCTCACCAGTCATACAGGGGAACACTGAAGCTTTCTTT. The encoded protein is CASSPVIQGNTEAFF.

The count of this clone is one. The rearrangement uses TRBV11-1 and TRBJ2-1; 9 bases fit TRBD1. The germline gives CDR1 SGHAT, CDR2 FQDESV (reference sequence). V was clipped by 1 base and J by 9 bases; unmatched bases: 10. The CDR3 extends over 16 amino acids. The CDR3 is CASSLVGTGNAGEQFF. The CDR3 bases are TGTGCCAGCAGCTTAGTCGGGACAGGGAACGCCGGTGAGCAGTTCTTC.

CDR3 in amino acids: CATSRERVLAGGPGNEQFF. DNA of the CDR3: TGTGCCACCAGCAGAGAAAGGGTACTAGCGGGGGGTCCGGGCAATGAGCAGTTCTTC. The chain recombines TRBV15 with TRBJ2-1; TRBD2 aligns across 12 bases. Germline values: CDR1 LNHNV, CDR2 YYDKDF (reference sequence). The CDR3 is 19 amino acids. V was clipped by 0 bases and J by 6 bases; unmatched bases: 12.

The chain carries TRBV4-3 and TRBJ2-3; 8 bases map to TRBD2. CDR3 length equals 16 residues. Trimming cost V 3 bases and J 4 bases; bases outside gene matches: 9. Germline V gene sequence: CDR1 LGHNA, CDR2 YSLEER. The CDR3 loop reads CASSQTGLADSDTQYF. The CDR3 DNA sequence: TGCGCCAGCAGCCAGACCGGACTAGCTGATTCAGATACGCAGTATTTT.

The genes are TRBV6-5 and TRBJ1-4, with D possibly being TRBD1 (5 bases). The CDR3 loop spans 15 amino acids. V was pared by 1 base and J by 4 bases, with 10 bases between. Germline V gives CDR1 MNHEY, CDR2 SVGAGI. CDR3 sequence reads: CASSYWQGSNEKLFF. As DNA, the CDR3 is TGTGCCAGCAGTTACTGGCAGGGAAGTAATGAAAAACTGTTTTTT.